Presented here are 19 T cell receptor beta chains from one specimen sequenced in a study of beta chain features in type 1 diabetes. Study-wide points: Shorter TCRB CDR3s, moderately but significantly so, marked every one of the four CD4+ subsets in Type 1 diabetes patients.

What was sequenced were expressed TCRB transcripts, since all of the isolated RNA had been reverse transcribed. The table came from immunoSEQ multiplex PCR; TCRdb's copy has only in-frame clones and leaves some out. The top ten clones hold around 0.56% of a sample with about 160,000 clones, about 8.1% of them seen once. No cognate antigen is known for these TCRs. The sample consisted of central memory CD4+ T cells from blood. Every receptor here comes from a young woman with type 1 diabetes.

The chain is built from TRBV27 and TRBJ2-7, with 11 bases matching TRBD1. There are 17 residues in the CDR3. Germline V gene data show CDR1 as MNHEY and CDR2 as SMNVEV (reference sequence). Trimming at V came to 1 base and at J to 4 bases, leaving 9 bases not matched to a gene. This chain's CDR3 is CASSLFPSGTGGYEQYF. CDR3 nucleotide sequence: TGTGCCAGCAGTTTATTTCCATCCGGGACAGGGGGTTACGAGCAGTACTTC.

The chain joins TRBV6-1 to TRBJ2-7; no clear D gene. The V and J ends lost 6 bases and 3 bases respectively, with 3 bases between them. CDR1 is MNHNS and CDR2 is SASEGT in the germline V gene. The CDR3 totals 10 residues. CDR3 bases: TGTGCCAGCAGCCGCTACGAGCAGTACTTC. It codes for CASSRYEQYF.

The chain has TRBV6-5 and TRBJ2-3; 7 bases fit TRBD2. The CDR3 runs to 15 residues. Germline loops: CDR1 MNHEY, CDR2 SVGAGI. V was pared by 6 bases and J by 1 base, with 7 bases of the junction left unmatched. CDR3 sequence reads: CASRNLRGGTDTQYF. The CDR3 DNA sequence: TGTGCCAGCAGGAATCTCCGGGGGGGCACAGATACGCAGTATTTT.

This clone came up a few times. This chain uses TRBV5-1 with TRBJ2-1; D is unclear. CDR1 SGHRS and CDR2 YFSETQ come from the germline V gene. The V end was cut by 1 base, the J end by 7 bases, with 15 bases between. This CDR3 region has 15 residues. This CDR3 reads CASSLPLNEQNEQFF. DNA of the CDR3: TGCGCCAGCAGCTTGCCCTTGAATGAACAAAATGAGCAGTTCTTC.

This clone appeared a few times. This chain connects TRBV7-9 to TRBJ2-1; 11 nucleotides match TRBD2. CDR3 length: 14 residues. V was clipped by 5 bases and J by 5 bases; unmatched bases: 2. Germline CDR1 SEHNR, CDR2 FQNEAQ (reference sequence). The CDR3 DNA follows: TGTGCCAGCAGCCAGGGACTAGCGGACAATGAGCAGTTCTTC. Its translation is CASSQGLADNEQFF.

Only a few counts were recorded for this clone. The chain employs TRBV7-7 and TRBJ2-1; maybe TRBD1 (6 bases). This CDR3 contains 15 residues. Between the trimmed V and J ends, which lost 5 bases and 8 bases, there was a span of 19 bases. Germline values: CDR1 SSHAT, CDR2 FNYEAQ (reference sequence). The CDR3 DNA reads TGTGCCAGCAGCCTACAGGGTCATGGGCTGGATGAGCAGTTCTTC. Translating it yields CASSLQGHGLDEQFF.

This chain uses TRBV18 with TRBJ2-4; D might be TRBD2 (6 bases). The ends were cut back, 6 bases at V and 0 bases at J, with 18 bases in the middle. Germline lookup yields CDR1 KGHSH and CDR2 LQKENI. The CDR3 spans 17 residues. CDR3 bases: TGTGCCAGCTCCTCAAATCCCCCCGGGGGAGCCAAAAACATTCAGTACTTC. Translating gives CASSSNPPGGAKNIQYF.

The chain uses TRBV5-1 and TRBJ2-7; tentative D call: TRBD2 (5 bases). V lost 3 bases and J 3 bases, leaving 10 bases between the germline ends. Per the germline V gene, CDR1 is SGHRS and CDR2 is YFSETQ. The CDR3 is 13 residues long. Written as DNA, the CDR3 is TGCGCCAGCAGCTCCGAGGGCGTCTACGAGCAGTACTTC. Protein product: CASSSEGVYEQYF.

Here the CDR3 DNA reads TGTGCCAGCAGATCGCGCGGGTATGGCTACACCTTC. It yields the protein CASRSRGYGYTF. The chain employs TRBV25-1 and TRBJ1-2; D call uncertain. There are 12 residues in the CDR3. CDR1 and CDR2 from the germline V gene are MGHDK and SYGVNS. V lost 6 bases, J lost 5 bases, and 10 bases lay in between.

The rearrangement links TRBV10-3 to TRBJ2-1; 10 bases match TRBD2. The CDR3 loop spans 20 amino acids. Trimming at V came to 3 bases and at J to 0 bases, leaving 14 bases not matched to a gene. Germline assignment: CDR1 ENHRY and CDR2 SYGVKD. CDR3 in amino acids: CAISDPSGRNGTSSYNEQFF. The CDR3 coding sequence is TGTGCCATCAGTGATCCTAGCGGGAGAAATGGAACGAGCTCCTACAATGAGCAGTTCTTC.

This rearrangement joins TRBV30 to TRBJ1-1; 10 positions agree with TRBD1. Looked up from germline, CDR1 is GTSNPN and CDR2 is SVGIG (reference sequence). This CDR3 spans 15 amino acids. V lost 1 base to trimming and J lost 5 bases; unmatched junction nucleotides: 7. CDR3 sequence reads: CAWSGKTGGYTEAFF. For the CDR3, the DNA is TGTGCCTGGAGTGGAAAGACAGGGGGCTATACTGAAGCTTTCTTT. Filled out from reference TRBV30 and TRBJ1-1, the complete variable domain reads SQTIHQWPATLVQPVGSPLSLECTVEGTSNPNLYWYRQAAGRGLQLLFYSVGIGQISSEVPQNLSASRPQDRQFILSSKKLLLSDSGFYLCAWSGKTGGYTEAFFGQGTRLTVV.

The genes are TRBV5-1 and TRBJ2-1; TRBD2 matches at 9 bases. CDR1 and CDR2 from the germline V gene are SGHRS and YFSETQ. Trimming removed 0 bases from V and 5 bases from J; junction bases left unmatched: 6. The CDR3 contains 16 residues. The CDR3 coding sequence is TGCGCCAGCAGCTTGGAGGCGGGAGGGGGTCACAATGAGCAGTTCTTC. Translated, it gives CASSLEAGGGHNEQFF.

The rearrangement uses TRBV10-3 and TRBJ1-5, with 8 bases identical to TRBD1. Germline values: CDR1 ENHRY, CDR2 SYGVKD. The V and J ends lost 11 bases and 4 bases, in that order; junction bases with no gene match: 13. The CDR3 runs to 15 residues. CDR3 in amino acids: CAATSGTGGNQPQHF. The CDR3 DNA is TGTGCCGCGACTTCCGGAACAGGGGGGAATCAGCCCCAGCATTTT.

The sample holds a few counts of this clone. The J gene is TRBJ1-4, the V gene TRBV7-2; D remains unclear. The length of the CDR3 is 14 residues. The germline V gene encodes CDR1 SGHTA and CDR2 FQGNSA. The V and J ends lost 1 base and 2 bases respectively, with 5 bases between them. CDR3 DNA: TGTGCCAGCAGCTTAGGGCACACTAATGAAAAACTGTTTTTT. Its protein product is CASSLGHTNEKLFF. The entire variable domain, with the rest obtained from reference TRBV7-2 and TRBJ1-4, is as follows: GAGVSQSPSNKVTEKGKDVELRCDPISGHTALYWYRQSLGQGLEFLIYFQGNSAPDKSGLPSDRFSAERTGGSVSTLTIQRTQQEDSAVYLCASSLGHTNEKLFFGSGTQLSVL.

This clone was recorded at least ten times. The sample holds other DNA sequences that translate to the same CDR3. CDR3 DNA sequence: TGTGCCAGCGGGGGGACGCCCTCCTACGAGCAGTACTTC. Amino acid sequence: CASGGTPSYEQYF. The chain is built from TRBV28 and TRBJ2-7, with a tentative D call TRBD2 (6 bases). CDR1 is MDHEN and CDR2 is SYDVKM in the germline V gene. V shed 8 bases and J shed 0 bases, with 11 bases lying between them. CDR3 length: 13 residues. Full variable domain (rest looked up from reference TRBV28 and TRBJ2-7): DVKVTQSSRYLVKRTGEKVFLECVQDMDHENMFWYRQDPGLGLRLIYFSYDVKMKEKGDIPEGYSVSREKKERFSLILESASTNQTSMYLCASGGTPSYEQYFGPGTRLTVT.

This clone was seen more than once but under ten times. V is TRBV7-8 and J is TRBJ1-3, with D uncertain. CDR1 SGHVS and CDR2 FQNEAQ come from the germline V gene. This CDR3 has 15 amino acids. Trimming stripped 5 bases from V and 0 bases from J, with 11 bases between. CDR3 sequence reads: CASSVGASSGNTIYF. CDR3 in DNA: TGTGCCAGCAGCGTTGGAGCGAGCTCTGGAAACACCATATATTTT.

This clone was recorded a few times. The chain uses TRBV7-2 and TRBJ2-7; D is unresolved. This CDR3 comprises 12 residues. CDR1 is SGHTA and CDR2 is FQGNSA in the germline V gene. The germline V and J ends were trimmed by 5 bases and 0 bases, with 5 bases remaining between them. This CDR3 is CASSISSYEQYF. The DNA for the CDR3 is TGTGCCAGCAGCATCAGCTCCTACGAGCAGTACTTC.

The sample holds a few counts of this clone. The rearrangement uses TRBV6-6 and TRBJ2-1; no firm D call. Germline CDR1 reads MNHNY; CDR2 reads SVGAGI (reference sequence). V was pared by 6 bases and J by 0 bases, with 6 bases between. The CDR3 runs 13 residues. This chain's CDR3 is CASRQSSYNEQFF. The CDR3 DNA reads TGTGCCAGCAGACAGAGCTCCTACAATGAGCAGTTCTTC.

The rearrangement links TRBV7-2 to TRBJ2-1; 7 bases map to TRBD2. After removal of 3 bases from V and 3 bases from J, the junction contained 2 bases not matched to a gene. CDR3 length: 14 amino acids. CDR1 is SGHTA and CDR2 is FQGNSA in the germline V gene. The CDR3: CASSLASGYNEQFF. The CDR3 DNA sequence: TGTGCCAGCAGCTTGGCTAGCGGCTACAATGAGCAGTTCTTC. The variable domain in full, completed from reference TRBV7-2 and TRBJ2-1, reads GAGVSQSPSNKVTEKGKDVELRCDPISGHTALYWYRQSLGQGLEFLIYFQGNSAPDKSGLPSDRFSAERTGGSVSTLTIQRTQQEDSAVYLCASSLASGYNEQFFGPGTRLTVL.